Here is one T cell receptor (beta chain) with its context. V was pared by 6 bases and J by 0 bases, with 14 bases between. This CDR3 contains 15 residues. The germline gives CDR1 SGDLS, CDR2 YYNGEE. Assay: immunoSEQ multiplex PCR; the TCRdb copy retains only in-frame clones and omits some. Here the sample spans 270,000 or so clones, under 90% being singletons. These data belong to a study of blood T cell repertoires in COVID-19. Overall study context: The United States, Italy and Spain were the sources of the acute and convalescent COVID-19 samples. PBMCs, B-cell-depleted T cells, or T cells provided the cDNA or gDNA that made up the material.

In Seattle, patients joined the study during active infection and were tracked longitudinally. Sequencing input: peripheral blood. The chain couples TRBV9 to TRBJ2-3; no definite D call. The receptor was derived from a woman aged 25 to 39 with COVID-19, enrolled during active disease. The CDR3 loop is CASTQVQSSTDTQYF. The CDR3, as DNA: TGTGCCAGCACTCAGGTACAGTCTAGCACAGATACGCAGTATTTT. The variable domain in full, completed from reference TRBV9 and TRBJ2-3, reads DSGVTQTPKHLITATGQRVTLRCSPRSGDLSVYWYQQSLDQGLQFLIQYYNGEERAKGNILERFSAQQFPDLHSELNLSSLELGDSALYFCASTQVQSSTDTQYFGPGTRLTVL.